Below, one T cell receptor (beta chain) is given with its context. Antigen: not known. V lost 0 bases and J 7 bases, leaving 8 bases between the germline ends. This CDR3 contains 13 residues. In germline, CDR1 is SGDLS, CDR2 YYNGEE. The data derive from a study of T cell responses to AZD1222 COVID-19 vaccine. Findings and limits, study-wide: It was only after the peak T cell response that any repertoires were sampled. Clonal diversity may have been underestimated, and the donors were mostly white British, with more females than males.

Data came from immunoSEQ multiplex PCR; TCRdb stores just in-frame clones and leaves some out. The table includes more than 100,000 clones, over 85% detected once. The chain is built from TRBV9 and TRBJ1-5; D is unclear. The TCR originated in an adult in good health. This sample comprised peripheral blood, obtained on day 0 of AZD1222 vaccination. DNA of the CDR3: TGTGCCAGCAGCGTAGATGGCTACCAGCCCCAGCATTTT. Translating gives CASSVDGYQPQHF.